The 9 T cell receptor beta chains below all came from one sample that was sequenced in a study of T cell responses to AZD1222 COVID-19 vaccine. The table came from immunoSEQ multiplex PCR; TCRdb's copy has only in-frame clones and leaves some out. The top ten hold about 20% of the sample, which has some 130,000 clones, approximately 84% seen once. Sequences were derived from peripheral blood, sampled on day 0 of AZD1222 vaccination. All receptors derive from an adult in good health.

The V and J genes are TRBV9 and TRBJ1-2, with a weak D call TRBD1 (5 bases). Germline V gene data show CDR1 as SGDLS and CDR2 as YYNGEE. The length of the CDR3 is 17 residues. V was clipped by 2 bases and J by 7 bases, with 24 bases between them. In nucleotides, the CDR3 is TGTGCCAGCAGCGTCGAAGGTGGGGGTTCAGCGGGTGCTGGCTACACCTTC. Translation gives CASSVEGGGSAGAGYTF.

This chain links TRBV28 with TRBJ1-2; perhaps TRBD1 as D (6 bases). V lost 7 bases and J 0 bases, leaving 15 bases between the germline ends. The CDR3 runs 15 residues. Germline values: CDR1 MDHEN, CDR2 SYDVKM. This CDR3 is CASTRGDKTNYGYTF. The DNA of the CDR3 is TGTGCCAGCACCCGAGGGGACAAGACTAACTATGGCTACACCTTC.

V usage is TRBV6-5 and J usage is TRBJ1-1, with D possibly TRBD1 on 6 matching bases. The CDR3 totals 14 residues. V was trimmed by 5 bases and J by 1 base, leaving 11 bases between them. Germline CDR1 reads MNHEY; CDR2 reads SVGAGI. The chain's CDR3 is CASSQGIRNTEAFF. CDR3 in DNA: TGTGCCAGCAGTCAGGGGATTCGGAACACTGAAGCTTTCTTT.

The genes are TRBV28 and TRBJ2-2, with D unresolved. The CDR3 contains 14 residues. The ends were cut back, 3 bases at V and 1 base at J, with 6 bases in the middle. Looked up from germline, CDR1 is MDHEN and CDR2 is SYDVKM. CDR3 amino acids: CASSFVLNTGELFF. The DNA for the CDR3 is TGTGCCAGCAGTTTTGTATTGAACACCGGGGAGCTGTTTTTT.

V and J are TRBV4-2 and TRBJ2-7, with D tentatively TRBD1 or TRBD2 (5 bases each). V lost 1 base and J lost 2, with 15 bases in between. The CDR3 is made up of 16 amino acids. Looked up from germline, CDR1 is LGHNA and CDR2 is YNFKEQ. The CDR3 nucleotides are TGTGCCAGCAGCCAAGCGGCACGGGGCGCTACCTACGAGCAGTACTTC. Translation gives CASSQAARGATYEQYF.

The chain recombines TRBV6-5 with TRBJ2-2; no reliable D call. The CDR3 is 13 residues long. Trimming shortened V by 6 bases and J by 4 bases, and 9 bases separated the two germline ends. Germline V CDR1 and CDR2: MNHEY, SVGAGI. The CDR3: CASSKPSTGELFF. The CDR3 nucleotides read TGTGCCAGCAGCAAACCCTCCACCGGGGAGCTGTTTTTT.

The CDR3 DNA follows: TGTGCCAGCGCGGTTGCGGGGACAGGGGGCCATGGTGAGCAGTACTTC. This gives the protein CASAVAGTGGHGEQYF. This rearrangement joins TRBV28 to TRBJ2-7; TRBD1 matches 12 bases. Trimming removed 8 bases from V and 7 bases from J; junction bases left unmatched: 15. Germline V gene data show CDR1 as MDHEN and CDR2 as SYDVKM. The CDR3 has 16 amino acids.

The CDR3 DNA sequence: TGTGCCAGCAGCTCCTTATACCCGGGACAATCTTCATACGAGCAGTACTTC. Translating gives CASSSLYPGQSSYEQYF. This chain links TRBV7-2 with TRBJ2-7, with D perhaps matching TRBD1 (6 bases). The CDR3 has 17 residues. Germline V gene sequence: CDR1 SGHTA, CDR2 FQGNSA. Trimming cost V 4 bases and J 4 bases, with 23 bases left between them.

The gene calls are TRBV10-3 and TRBJ1-2; unclear D gene. This CDR3 has 14 amino acids. V was shortened by 6 bases and J by 3 bases, with 14 bases between the two germline ends. CDR1 and CDR2 from the germline V gene are ENHRY and SYGVKD. The CDR3 region has the DNA TGTGCCATCAGCAGTGATTTAGGTTACTATGGCTACACCTTC. It yields the protein CAISSDLGYYGYTF.